This record concerns one T cell receptor beta chain sequence. V lost 2 bases and J 0 bases, leaving 15 bases between the germline ends. Germline loops: CDR1 SGHRS, CDR2 YFSETQ. This CDR3 has 17 amino acids. The source of the sample is a study of blood T cell repertoires in COVID-19. The wider study: PBMCs, B-cell-depleted T cells, or T cells were the source of the cDNA or gDNA that made up the material.

Only in-frame clones appear in the TCRdb table, and some are missing; sequencing was by immunoSEQ multiplex PCR. The sample shows approximately 140,000 clones, about 85% of them seen only once. The sequence derives from a man aged 40-49 years with active or convalescent COVID-19. The chain joins TRBV5-1 to TRBJ1-3, with TRBD1 as a possible D gene (6 bases). Sequencing input: peripheral blood. The DNA for the CDR3 is TGCGCCAGCAGCTTTAATCTCGGGACAACCTCTGGAAACACCATATATTTT. It translates to CASSFNLGTTSGNTIYF. The whole variable domain, filled in from reference TRBV5-1 and TRBJ1-3, reads KAGVTQTPRYLIKTRGQQVTLSCSPISGHRSVSWYQQTPGQGLQFLFEYFSETQRNKGNFPGRFSGRQFSNSRSEMNVSTLELGDSALYLCASSFNLGTTSGNTIYFGEGSWLTVV.